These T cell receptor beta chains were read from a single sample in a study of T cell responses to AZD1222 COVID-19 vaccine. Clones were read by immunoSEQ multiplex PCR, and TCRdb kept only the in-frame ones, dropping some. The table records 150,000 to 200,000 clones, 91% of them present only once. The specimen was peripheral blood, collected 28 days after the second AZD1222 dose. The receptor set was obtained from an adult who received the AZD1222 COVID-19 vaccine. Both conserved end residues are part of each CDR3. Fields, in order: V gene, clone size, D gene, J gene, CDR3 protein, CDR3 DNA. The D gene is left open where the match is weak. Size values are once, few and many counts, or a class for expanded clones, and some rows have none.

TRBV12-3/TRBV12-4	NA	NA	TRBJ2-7	CASRDGSYEQYF	TGTGCCAGCAGGGACGGGTCGTACGAGCAGTACTTC
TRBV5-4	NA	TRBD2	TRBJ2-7	CASSVGLAHYEQYF	TGTGCCAGCAGCGTGGGACTAGCCCACTACGAGCAGTACTTC
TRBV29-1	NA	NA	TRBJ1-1	CSVDTGLATEAFF	TGCAGCGTTGATACAGGGTTAGCCACTGAAGCTTTCTTT
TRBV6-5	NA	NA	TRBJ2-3	CASSPPDWTITQYF	TGTGCCAGCAGTCCACCAGACTGGACTATAACGCAGTATTTT
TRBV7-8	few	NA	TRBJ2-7	CASSPRRSYEQYF	TGTGCCAGCAGCCCAAGACGGTCCTACGAGCAGTACTTC
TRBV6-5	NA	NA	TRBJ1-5	CASSKREGVRQPQHF	TGTGCCAGCAGTAAGCGAGAGGGCGTCCGGCAGCCCCAGCATTTT
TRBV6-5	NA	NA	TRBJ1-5	CASSFLASGKPQHF	TGTGCCAGCAGTTTTTTGGCTAGCGGAAAGCCCCAGCATTTT
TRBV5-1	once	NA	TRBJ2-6	CASSWDKTGANVLTF	TGCGCCAGCAGCTGGGACAAAACTGGGGCCAACGTCCTGACTTTC
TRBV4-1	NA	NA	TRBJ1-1	CASSPETRDTEAFF	TGCGCCAGCAGCCCGGAGACCCGGGACACTGAAGCTTTCTTT
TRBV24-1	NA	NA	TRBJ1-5	CATSDLGSQPQHF	TGTGCCACCAGTGATTTAGGGTCTCAGCCCCAGCATTTT
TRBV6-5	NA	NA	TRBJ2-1	CASSYDAYNEQFF	TGTGCCAGCAGTTACGACGCCTACAATGAGCAGTTCTTC
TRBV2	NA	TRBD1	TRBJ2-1	CASSSDRGRVNEQFF	TGTGCCAGCAGTTCTGACAGGGGGAGGGTCAATGAGCAGTTCTTC
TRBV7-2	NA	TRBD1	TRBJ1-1	CASSLIWTGRGTEAFF	TGTGCCAGCAGCTTAATTTGGACAGGGAGGGGCACTGAAGCTTTCTTT
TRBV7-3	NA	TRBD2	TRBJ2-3	CASSQRGVGTDTQYF	TGTGCCAGCAGCCAGCGGGGGGTGGGCACAGATACGCAGTATTTT
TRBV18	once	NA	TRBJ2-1	CASCRDLNNEQFF	TGTGCCAGCTGCCGGGACCTTAACAATGAGCAGTTCTTC
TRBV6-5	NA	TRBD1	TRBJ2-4	CASSYSRGAKNIQYF	TGTGCCAGCAGTTACTCCAGGGGGGCCAAAAACATTCAGTACTTC
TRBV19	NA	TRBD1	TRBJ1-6	CASSDRADSPLHF	TGTGCCAGTAGTGACAGGGCAGATTCACCCCTCCACTTT
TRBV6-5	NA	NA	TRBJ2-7	CASNPPGFYEQYF	TGTGCCAGCAACCCGCCGGGGTTCTACGAGCAGTACTTC
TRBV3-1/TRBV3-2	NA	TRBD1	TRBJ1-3	CASSQGGYRGSGNTIYF	TGTGCCAGCAGCCAAGGGGGTTACAGGGGCTCTGGAAACACCATATATTTT
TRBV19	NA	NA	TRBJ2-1	CASSIGDIGNEQFF	TGTGCCAGTAGTATAGGGGACATAGGTAATGAGCAGTTCTTC
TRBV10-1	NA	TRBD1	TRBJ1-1	CASTDRHTHGQGDTEAFF	TGCGCCAGCACCGACCGACACACCCACGGGCAGGGGGATACTGAAGCTTTCTTT
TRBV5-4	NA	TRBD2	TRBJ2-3	CASSSSGGRTDTQYF	TGTGCCAGCAGCTCTAGCGGGGGGCGCACAGATACGCAGTATTTT
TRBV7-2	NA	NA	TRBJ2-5	CASSLGGQKETQYF	TGTGCCAGCAGCTTAGGGGGACAAAAAGAGACCCAGTACTTC
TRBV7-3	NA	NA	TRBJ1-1	CASSLLGVTEAFF	TGTGCCAGCAGCTTACTTGGGGTTACTGAAGCTTTCTTT
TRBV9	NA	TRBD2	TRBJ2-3	CASSVATSSGRARDTQYF	TGTGCCAGCAGCGTAGCTACGTCTAGCGGGAGGGCCCGGGATACGCAGTATTTT
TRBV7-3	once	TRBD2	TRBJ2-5	CASSATSGGPRETQYF	TGTGCCAGCAGCGCGACTAGCGGGGGGCCGCGGGAGACCCAGTACTTC
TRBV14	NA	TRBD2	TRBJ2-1	CASSQDDRVRAGGLGSYNEQFF	TGTGCCAGCAGCCAAGATGACAGGGTGCGAGCGGGGGGGCTCGGTTCCTACAATGAGCAGTTCTTC
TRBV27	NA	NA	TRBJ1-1	CASSSSHKNTEAFF	TGTGCCAGCAGTTCCTCCCACAAGAACACTGAAGCTTTCTTT
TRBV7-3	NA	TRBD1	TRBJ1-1	CASSDRGGNTEAFF	TGTGCCAGCAGCGACAGGGGGGGAAACACTGAAGCTTTCTTT
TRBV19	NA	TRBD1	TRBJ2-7	CATSRRDRVSEQYF	TGTGCCACCAGTAGAAGGGACAGGGTATCCGAGCAGTACTTC
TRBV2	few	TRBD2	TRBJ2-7	CASSESAGDEQYF	TGTGCCAGCAGTGAATCCGCGGGAGACGAGCAGTACTTC
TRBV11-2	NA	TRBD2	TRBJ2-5	CASTPGGSETQYF	TGTGCCAGCACCCCCGGGGGGTCAGAGACCCAGTACTTC
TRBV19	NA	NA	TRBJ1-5	CASSLGAVGQQPQHF	TGTGCCAGTAGTTTAGGTGCGGTGGGGCAGCAGCCCCAGCATTTT